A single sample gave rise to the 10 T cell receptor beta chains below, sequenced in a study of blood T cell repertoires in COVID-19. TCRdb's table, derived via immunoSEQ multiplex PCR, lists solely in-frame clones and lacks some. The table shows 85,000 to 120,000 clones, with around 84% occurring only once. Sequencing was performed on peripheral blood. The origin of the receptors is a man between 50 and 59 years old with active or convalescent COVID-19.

The CDR3 sequence: CASTRGRGGPNEQFF. In nucleotides, the CDR3 is TGTGCCAGCACCAGGGGGCGGGGGGGCCCCAATGAGCAGTTCTTC. V and J are TRBV28 and TRBJ2-1; tentatively, D is TRBD2 (9 bases). Germline V gene lookup returns CDR1 MDHEN and CDR2 SYDVKM. There are 15 residues in the CDR3. Between the trimmed V and J ends, which lost 7 bases and 6 bases, there was a span of 19 bases. Full variable domain (remainder filled in from reference TRBV28 and TRBJ2-1): DVKVTQSSRYLVKRTGEKVFLECVQDMDHENMFWYRQDPGLGLRLIYFSYDVKMKEKGDIPEGYSVSREKKERFSLILESASTNQTSMYLCASTRGRGGPNEQFFGPGTRLTVL.

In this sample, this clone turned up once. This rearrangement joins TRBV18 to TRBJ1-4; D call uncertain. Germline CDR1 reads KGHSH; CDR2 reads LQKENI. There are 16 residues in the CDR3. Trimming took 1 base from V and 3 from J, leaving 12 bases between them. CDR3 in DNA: TGTGCCAGCTCACCACAGGGAGATCAGGCTAATGAAAAACTGTTTTTT. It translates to CASSPQGDQANEKLFF.

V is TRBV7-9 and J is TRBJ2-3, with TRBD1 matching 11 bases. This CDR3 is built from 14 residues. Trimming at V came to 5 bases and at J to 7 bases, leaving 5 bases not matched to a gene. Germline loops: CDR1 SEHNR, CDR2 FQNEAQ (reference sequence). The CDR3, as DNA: TGTGCCAGCAGCGGTGGACAGGGGGCTCATACGCAGTATTTT. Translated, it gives CASSGGQGAHTQYF. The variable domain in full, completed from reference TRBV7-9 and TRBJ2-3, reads DTGVSQNPRHKITKRGQNVTFRCDPISEHNRLYWYRQTLGQGPEFLTYFQNEAQLEKSRLLSDRFSAERPKGSFSTLEIQRTEQGDSAMYLCASSGGQGAHTQYFGPGTRLTVL.

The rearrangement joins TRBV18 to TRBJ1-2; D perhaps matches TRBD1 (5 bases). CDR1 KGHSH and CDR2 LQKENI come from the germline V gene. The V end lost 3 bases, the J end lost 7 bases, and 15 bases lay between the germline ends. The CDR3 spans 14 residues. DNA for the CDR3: TGTGCCAGCTCACCCGCGGACAACGCATCTGGCTACACCTTC. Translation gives CASSPADNASGYTF.

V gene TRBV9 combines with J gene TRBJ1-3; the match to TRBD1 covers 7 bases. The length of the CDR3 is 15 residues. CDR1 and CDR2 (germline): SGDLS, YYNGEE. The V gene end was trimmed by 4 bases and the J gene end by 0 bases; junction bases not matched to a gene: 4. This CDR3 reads CASSKTGVSGNTIYF. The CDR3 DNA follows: TGTGCCAGCAGCAAAACAGGGGTCTCTGGAAACACCATATATTTT.

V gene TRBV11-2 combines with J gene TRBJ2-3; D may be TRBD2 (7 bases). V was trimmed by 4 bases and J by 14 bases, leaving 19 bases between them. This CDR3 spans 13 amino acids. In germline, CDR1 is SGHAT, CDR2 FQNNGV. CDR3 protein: CASSSYPGEGGYF. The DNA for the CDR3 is TGTGCCAGCAGCTCCTATCCCGGGGAGGGGGGGTATTTT.

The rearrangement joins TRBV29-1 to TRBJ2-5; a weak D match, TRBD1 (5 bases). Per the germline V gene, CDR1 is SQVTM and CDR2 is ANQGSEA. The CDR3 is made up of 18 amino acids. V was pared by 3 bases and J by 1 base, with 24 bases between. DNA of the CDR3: TGCAGCGTTGACGGAATATTAAGTTTAGGGGCTGGCCAAGAGACCCAGTACTTC. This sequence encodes CSVDGILSLGAGQETQYF. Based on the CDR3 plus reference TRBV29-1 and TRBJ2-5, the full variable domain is SAVISQKPSRDICQRGTSLTIQCQVDSQVTMMFWYRQQPGQSLTLIATANQGSEATYESGFVIDKFPISRPNLTFSTLTVSNMSPEDSSIYLCSVDGILSLGAGQETQYFGPGTRLLVL.

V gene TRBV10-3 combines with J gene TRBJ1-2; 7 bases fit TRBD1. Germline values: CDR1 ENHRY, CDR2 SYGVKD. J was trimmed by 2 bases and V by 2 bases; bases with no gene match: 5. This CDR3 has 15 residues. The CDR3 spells CAISEPRTGNYGYTF. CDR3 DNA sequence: TGTGCCATCAGTGAGCCACGGACAGGAAACTATGGCTACACCTTC.

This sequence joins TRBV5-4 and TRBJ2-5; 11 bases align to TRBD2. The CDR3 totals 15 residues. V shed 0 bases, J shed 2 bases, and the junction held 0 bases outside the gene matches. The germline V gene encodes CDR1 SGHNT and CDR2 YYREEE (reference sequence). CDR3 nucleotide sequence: TGTGCCAGCAGCTTGGCTAGCGGGGGGCAAGAGACCCAGTACTTC. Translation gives CASSLASGGQETQYF.

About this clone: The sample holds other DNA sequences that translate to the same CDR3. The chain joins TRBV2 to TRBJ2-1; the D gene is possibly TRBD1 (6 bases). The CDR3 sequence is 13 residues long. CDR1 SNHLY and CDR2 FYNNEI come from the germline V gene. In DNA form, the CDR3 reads TGTGCTTACCGGGACAACGCTAACAATGAGCAGTTCTTC. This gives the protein CAYRDNANNEQFF.